This T cell receptor (beta chain) was identified in a study of blood T cell repertoires in COVID-19. The CDR3 is 15 residues long. The V end lost 4 bases, the J end lost 2 bases, and 16 bases lay between the germline ends. The germline CDR1 and CDR2 sequences are SGHDT and YYEEEE. Repertoires were generated with immunoSEQ multiplex PCR, while TCRdb's copy carries only in-frame clones and drops some. The sample holds approximately 350,000 clones, roughly 90% seen once. Specimen: peripheral blood. The V and J genes are TRBV5-6 and TRBJ2-7; the D gene is possibly TRBD2 (6 bases). This clonotype was sampled from an older woman with COVID-19, enrolled during active disease. CDR3 sequence: CASSPGAGGTYEQYF. CDR3 nucleotides: TGTGCCAGCAGCCCCGGGGCAGGCGGGACCTACGAGCAGTACTTC.